The 21 T cell receptor beta chains below come from one sample, sequenced in a study of T cells in Graves' hyperthyroidism and ophthalmopathy. Amplified regions were TCR beta CDR3 sequences from RNA transcripts. TCR CDR3 regions were first amplified by RT-PCR with HTBI primers. TCRdb re-called the multiplex PCR reads with MiXCR, one entry per CDR3 protein. Of about 720,000 distinct CDR3 sequences in the sample, approximately 19% were seen once. Sample: blood. The receptors stem from a woman in her fifties or sixties with Graves' hyperthyroidism that later progressed to Graves' ophthalmopathy.

CDR3 nucleotides: TGTGCCATCAGTGAGACGACGGAGTTGCGTGGCTACACCTTC. It translates to CAISETTELRGYTF. The rearrangement joins TRBV10-3 to TRBJ1-2; D remains ambiguous. CDR3 length: 14 amino acids. The V end was cut by 2 bases, the J end by 7 bases, with 14 bases between. The V gene's germline CDR1 is ENHRY and CDR2 SYGVKD.

This clonotype was picked up many times. The chain uses TRBV20-1 and TRBJ2-7; 10 bases map to TRBD1. The CDR3 consists of 15 residues. V shed 0 bases, J shed 2 bases, and the junction held 4 bases outside the gene matches. Germline CDR1 is DFQATT and CDR2 is SNEGSKA (reference sequence). This CDR3 is CSARDGTGEAYEQYF. The CDR3 DNA is TGCAGTGCTAGAGATGGGACAGGGGAAGCCTACGAGCAGTACTTC.

V is TRBV4-1 and J is TRBJ2-1; possible D gene TRBD1, 5 bases. Germline V gene lookup returns CDR1 MGHRA and CDR2 YSYEKL. V was pared by 4 bases and J by 4 bases, with 8 bases between. CDR3 length: 13 amino acids. CDR3 sequence reads: CASSPNRYNEQFF. The CDR3 DNA sequence: TGCGCCAGCAGCCCCAACAGGTACAATGAGCAGTTCTTC.

This clonotype was found a few times. This rearrangement joins TRBV11-3 to TRBJ2-5; TRBD1 agrees at 7 bases. CDR1 SGHNT and CDR2 YENEEA come from the germline V gene. J gave up 5 bases and V 5 bases, and 11 bases lay outside the gene matches. The CDR3 extends over 15 amino acids. Written as DNA, the CDR3 is TGTGCCAGCAGCCCACAGACAGGGTTCGGGGAGACCCAGTACTTC. This encodes CASSPQTGFGETQYF.

The V gene is TRBV3-1, the J gene TRBJ1-1, with 8 bases aligning to TRBD1. V dropped 4 bases and J dropped 2; count of bases not matched to a gene: 18. The germline V gene has CDR1 LGHDT and CDR2 YNNKEL (reference sequence). CDR3 length equals 19 residues. CDR3 nucleotide sequence: TGTGCCAGCAGCCGAGTCGTCCCGGGACAGGTTAATCCCAACACTGAAGCTTTCTTT. Translated: CASSRVVPGQVNPNTEAFF.

The genes are TRBV20-1 and TRBJ2-1; maybe TRBD2 (6 bases). The CDR3 has 11 residues. Germline CDR1 DFQATT, CDR2 SNEGSKA (reference sequence). The CDR3 sequence: CRGGIYNEQFF. The CDR3 region has the DNA TGCAGGGGGGGAATTTACAATGAGCAGTTCTTC.

The chain carries TRBV14 and TRBJ2-3; 13 positions match TRBD2. The CDR3 spans 15 residues. V was pared by 2 bases and J by 7 bases, with 3 bases of the junction left unmatched. From germline, CDR1 is SGHDN and CDR2 FVKESK. CDR3 DNA sequence: TGTGCCAGCAGCCAACGACTAGCGGGGGGAAATACGCAGTATTTT. Translation gives CASSQRLAGGNTQYF.

The V gene is TRBV29-1, the J gene TRBJ2-2; possibly TRBD1 or TRBD2 for D (5 bases each). Between the trimmed V and J ends, which lost 5 bases and 3 bases, there was a span of 10 bases. This CDR3 region has 13 residues. Germline V gives CDR1 SQVTM, CDR2 ANQGSEA. CDR3 in DNA: TGCAGCGTTTTTCCGGGGCACACCGGGGAGCTGTTTTTT. Its translation: CSVFPGHTGELFF.

This clonotype has a count of ten or more. The rearrangement links TRBV7-8 to TRBJ2-3; TRBD2 aligns across 10 bases. Looked up from germline, CDR1 is SGHVS and CDR2 is FQNEAQ. The CDR3 has 16 amino acids. The trim removed 1 base at V and 6 bases at J, leaving 7 bases unmatched. In DNA, the CDR3 is TGTGCCAGCAGCTTAGTCCTAGCGGGGGAGAGGGATACGCAGTATTTT. Translated: CASSLVLAGERDTQYF.

The chain is built from TRBV3-1 and TRBJ2-3, with 10 bases matching TRBD2. With 1 base clipped from V and 3 bases from J, the junction kept 7 bases outside the gene matches. This CDR3 spans 17 amino acids. Germline CDR1 reads LGHDT; CDR2 reads YNNKEL (reference sequence). This CDR3 is CASSQVYTSGETDTQYF. DNA of the CDR3: TGTGCCAGCAGCCAAGTTTATACTAGCGGGGAAACAGATACGCAGTATTTT.

V usage is TRBV10-1 and J usage is TRBJ2-3; D is unclear. Trimming removed 2 bases from V and 1 base from J, with 7 bases in between. The CDR3 sequence is 14 residues long. Germline V gene sequence: CDR1 WNHNN, CDR2 SYGVQD (reference sequence). The CDR3 sequence: CASSENTGTDTQYF. In DNA, the CDR3 is TGCGCCAGCAGTGAGAACACAGGCACAGATACGCAGTATTTT.

The V and J genes are TRBV20-1 and TRBJ2-5; a weak D match, TRBD2 (5 bases). The CDR3 covers 14 residues. Germline CDR1 and CDR2: DFQATT and SNEGSKA (reference sequence). V lost 1 base to trimming and J lost 0 bases, with 9 bases between them. Here the CDR3 DNA reads TGCAGTGCTAGAGTTGGGGAGTACCAAGAGACCCAGTACTTC. Protein sequence: CSARVGEYQETQYF.

This clonotype came up a few times. The J gene is TRBJ1-4, the V gene TRBV6-2 or TRBV6-3, with D possibly being TRBD1 (5 bases). V was shortened by 2 bases and J by 3 bases, with 19 bases between the two germline ends. Germline V lookup: CDR1 MNHEY, CDR2 SVGEGT. CDR3 length: 18 residues. CDR3 amino acids: CASSYDRSGGTSNEKLFF. Here the CDR3 DNA reads TGTGCCAGCAGTTACGACAGATCCGGGGGTACGTCTAATGAAAAACTGTTTTTT.

The V and J genes are TRBV6-1 and TRBJ1-5; 7 positions match TRBD1. Germline V gives CDR1 MNHNS, CDR2 SASEGT. The CDR3 totals 17 residues. After removal of 7 bases from V and 2 bases from J, the junction contained 14 bases not matched to a gene. The CDR3 reads CASNPPGGGTGNQPQHF. The CDR3 nucleotides are TGTGCCAGCAACCCCCCAGGGGGGGGCACCGGCAATCAGCCCCAGCATTTT.

A note on this clonotype: This may come from a read error, since a much larger clone is one base off. V and J are TRBV12-3 or TRBV12-4 and TRBJ2-2; 7 bases are shared with TRBD2. Losses at the gene ends were 6 bases for V and 4 bases for J; bases not matched to a gene: 11. The CDR3 covers 16 residues. The DNA for the CDR3 is TGTGCCAGCAGCCTCCTGCCGGGGGAGGGCACCGGGGAGCTGTTTTTT. Its protein is CASSLLPGEGTGELFF.

This clonotype has more than one count but fewer than ten. The chain employs TRBV9 and TRBJ2-7; tentatively, D is TRBD1 or TRBD2 (6 bases each). Germline V gene data show CDR1 as SGDLS and CDR2 as YYNGEE. Between the trimmed V and J ends, which lost 3 bases and 5 bases, there was a span of 15 bases. The CDR3 totals 14 residues. CDR3 loop: CASSERPGANEQYF. CDR3 bases: TGTGCCAGCAGCGAACGGCCGGGGGCCAACGAGCAGTACTTC.

This clonotype has a count of ten or more. The chain recombines TRBV6-6 with TRBJ2-5; maybe TRBD1 (6 bases). Germline V CDR1 and CDR2: MNHNY, SVGAGI (reference sequence). The CDR3 runs 16 residues. Trimming removed 0 bases from V and 3 bases from J, with 14 bases in between. CDR3 region: CASSYSWGHSKETQYF. The CDR3, as DNA: TGTGCCAGCAGTTACTCGTGGGGGCACTCAAAAGAGACCCAGTACTTC.

This clonotype was seen only a few times. J is TRBJ2-5 and V is TRBV7-9, with D possibly matching TRBD1 (7 bases). The CDR3 length is 15 residues. Trimming took 2 bases from V and 5 from J, leaving 15 bases between them. The germline V gene encodes CDR1 SEHNR and CDR2 FQNEAQ (reference sequence). The CDR3 bases are TGTGCCAGCAGCTTACCGCCAGGGGGGACGGAGACCCAGTACTTC. It is translated as CASSLPPGGTETQYF.

This chain joins TRBV7-6 and TRBJ2-1; tentatively, D is TRBD1 or TRBD2 (5 bases each). V was trimmed by 4 bases and J by 9 bases, leaving 19 bases between them. This CDR3 spans 15 amino acids. Looked up from germline, CDR1 is SGHVS and CDR2 is FNYEAQ. This CDR3 is CASSSTRDAQREQFF. The CDR3 DNA sequence: TGTGCCAGCAGCTCGACCCGGGACGCGCAGCGTGAGCAGTTCTTC.

In its sample, this clonotype was seen many times. V is TRBV11-2 and J is TRBJ1-4; 8 bases align to TRBD1. The V segment lost 4 bases and the J segment 10 bases; nucleotides outside the gene matches: 11. This CDR3 spans 15 amino acids. The germline V gene encodes CDR1 SGHAT and CDR2 FQNNGV. CDR3 coding DNA: TGTGCCAGCAGCTCCCCGACGAAAGACAGGGGAAAACTGTTTTTT. Encoded protein: CASSSPTKDRGKLFF.

This clonotype came up many times. V usage is TRBV20-1 and J usage is TRBJ2-7, with D uncertain. The CDR3 covers 15 residues. In germline, CDR1 is DFQATT, CDR2 SNEGSKA (reference sequence). V lost 0 bases and J lost 2, with 14 bases in between. The CDR3 coding sequence is TGCAGTGCTAGAGAAACCAGCCAGTTCGCCTACGAGCAGTACTTC. Its protein product is CSARETSQFAYEQYF.